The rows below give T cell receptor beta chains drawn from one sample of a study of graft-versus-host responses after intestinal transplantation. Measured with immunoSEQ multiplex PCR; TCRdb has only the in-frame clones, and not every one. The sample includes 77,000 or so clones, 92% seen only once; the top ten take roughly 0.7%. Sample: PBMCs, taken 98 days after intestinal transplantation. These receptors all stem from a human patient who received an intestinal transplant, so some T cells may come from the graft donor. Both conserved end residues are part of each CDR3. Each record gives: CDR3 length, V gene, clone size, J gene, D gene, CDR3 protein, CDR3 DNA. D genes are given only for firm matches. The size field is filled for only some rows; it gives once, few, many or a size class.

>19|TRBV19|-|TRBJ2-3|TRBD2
CATPQKLAGGPGGTDTQYF
TGTGCCACACCCCAAAAACTAGCGGGAGGGCCTGGAGGCACAGATACGCAGTATTTT
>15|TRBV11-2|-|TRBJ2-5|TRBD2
CASSKIAGAGETQYF
TGTGCCAGCAGCAAAATAGCGGGGGCCGGGGAGACCCAGTACTTC
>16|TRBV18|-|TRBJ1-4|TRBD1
CASSLLPGTGNEKLFF
TGTGCCAGCTCACTTCTCCCCGGGACAGGGAATGAAAAACTGTTTTTT
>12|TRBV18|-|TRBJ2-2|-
CASSTITGELFF
TGTGCCAGCTCGACAATAACCGGGGAGCTGTTTTTT
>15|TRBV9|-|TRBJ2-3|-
CASSVQGAPTDTQYF
TGTGCCAGCAGCGTACAGGGCGCTCCCACAGATACGCAGTATTTT
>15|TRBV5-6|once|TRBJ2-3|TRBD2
CASSLGGSGTDTQYF
TGTGCCAGCAGCCTGGGGGGGAGCGGCACAGATACGCAGTATTTT
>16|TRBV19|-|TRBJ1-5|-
CASSIAKGKVYQPQHF
TGTGCCAGTAGTATAGCTAAGGGCAAAGTCTATCAGCCCCAGCATTTT
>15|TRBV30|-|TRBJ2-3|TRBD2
CAWSGLADNTDTQYF
TGTGCCTGGAGTGGTCTAGCGGATAACACAGATACGCAGTATTTT
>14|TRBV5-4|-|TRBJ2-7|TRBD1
CASSSLTGKYEQYF
TGTGCCAGCAGCTCTCTGACAGGGAAGTACGAGCAGTACTTC
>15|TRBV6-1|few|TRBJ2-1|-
CASSEDRQIYNEQFF
TGTGCCAGCAGTGAAGATAGACAGATATACAATGAGCAGTTCTTC
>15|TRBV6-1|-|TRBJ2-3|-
CASSEKGRGTDTQYF
TGTGCCAGCAGTGAAAAGGGCAGGGGCACAGATACGCAGTATTTT
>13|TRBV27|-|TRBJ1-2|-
CASSTPFNYGYTF
TGTGCCAGCAGTACTCCGTTTAACTATGGCTACACCTTC
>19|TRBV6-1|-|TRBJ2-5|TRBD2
CASSESRTSGTFLGETQYF
TGTGCCAGCAGTGAATCAAGGACTAGCGGGACCTTCCTTGGGGAGACCCAGTACTTC
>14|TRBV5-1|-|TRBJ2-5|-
CASSVNSVQETQYF
TGCGCCAGCAGCGTGAATAGCGTTCAAGAGACCCAGTACTTC
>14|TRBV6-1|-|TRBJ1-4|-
CASSSETASEKLFF
TGTGCCAGCAGTTCGGAGACAGCCTCTGAAAAACTGTTTTTT
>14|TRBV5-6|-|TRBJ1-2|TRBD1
CASSPEQGAGGYTF
TGTGCCAGCAGCCCGGAGCAGGGGGCAGGTGGCTACACCTTC
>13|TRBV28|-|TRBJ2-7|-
CASSPILPPEQYF
TGTGCCAGCAGCCCGATACTTCCTCCCGAGCAGTACTTC
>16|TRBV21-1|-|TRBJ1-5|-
CASSKGQGGCNQPQHF
TGTGCCAGCAGCAAAGGGCAGGGTGGGTGCAATCAGCCCCAGCATTTT
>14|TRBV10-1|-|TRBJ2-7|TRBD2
CASSERAGDYEQYF
TGCGCCAGCAGTGAGAGAGCGGGAGACTACGAGCAGTACTTC
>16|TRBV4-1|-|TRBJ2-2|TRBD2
CASSQVLSGDTGELFF
TGCGCCAGCAGCCAAGTCTTAAGCGGGGACACCGGGGAGCTGTTTTTT
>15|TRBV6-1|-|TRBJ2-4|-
CASSRWDWGKNIQYF
TGTGCCAGCAGCAGGTGGGATTGGGGCAAAAACATTCAGTACTTC
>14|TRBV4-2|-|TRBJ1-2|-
CASSQEEGNYGYTF
TGTGCCAGCAGCCAAGAGGAGGGGAACTATGGCTACACCTTC
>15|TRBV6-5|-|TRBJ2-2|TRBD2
CASSRLAGGPGELFF
TGTGCCAGCAGCCGACTAGCGGGAGGGCCCGGGGAGCTGTTTTTT
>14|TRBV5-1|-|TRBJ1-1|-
CASSKDRENTEAFF
TGCGCCAGCAGCAAGGACAGAGAGAACACTGAAGCTTTCTTT
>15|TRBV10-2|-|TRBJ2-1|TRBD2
CASSAPGLAVYEQFF
TGCGCCAGCAGTGCCCCGGGACTAGCGGTATATGAGCAGTTCTTC
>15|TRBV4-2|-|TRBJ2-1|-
CASSQEPGPTPEQFF
TGTGCCAGCAGCCAAGAACCGGGACCTACTCCTGAGCAGTTCTTC
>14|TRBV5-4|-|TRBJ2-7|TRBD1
CASSAGTGRNEQYF
TGTGCCAGCAGCGCCGGGACAGGGAGGAACGAGCAGTACTTC
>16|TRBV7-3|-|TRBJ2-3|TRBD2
CASSKIAGGLEDTQYF
TGTGCCAGCAGCAAAATAGCGGGAGGGCTTGAAGATACGCAGTATTTT
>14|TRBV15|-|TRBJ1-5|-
CATSSRTVNQPQHF
TGTGCCACCAGCAGCCGGACAGTCAATCAGCCCCAGCATTTT
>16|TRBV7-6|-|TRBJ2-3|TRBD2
CASSLRLGRAAHTQYF
TGTGCCAGCAGCTTACGCCTGGGGAGGGCAGCACATACGCAGTATTTT
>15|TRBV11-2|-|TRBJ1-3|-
CASSLVPGSGNTIYF
TGTGCCAGCAGCTTAGTTCCCGGCTCTGGAAACACCATATATTTT
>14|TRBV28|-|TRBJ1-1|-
CASDQGNMNTEAFF
TGTGCCAGCGATCAGGGTAACATGAACACTGAAGCTTTCTTT
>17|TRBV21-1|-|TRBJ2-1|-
CASSWAGPCSIYNEQFF
TGTGCCAGCAGCTGGGCGGGACCGTGTTCCATCTACAATGAGCAGTTCTTC
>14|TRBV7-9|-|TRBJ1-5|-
CASTDGGGDQPQHF
TGTGCCAGCACCGACGGGGGAGGGGATCAGCCCCAGCATTTT
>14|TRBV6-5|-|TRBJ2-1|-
CASSYGAMGNEQFF
TGTGCCAGCAGTTACGGAGCAATGGGGAATGAGCAGTTCTTC
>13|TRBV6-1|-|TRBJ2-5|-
CASSWTVQETQYF
TGTGCCAGCAGCTGGACAGTTCAAGAGACCCAGTACTTC
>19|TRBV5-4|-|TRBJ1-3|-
CASSPGPAGVGGSGNTIYF
TGTGCCAGCAGCCCCGGACCCGCCGGGGTAGGAGGCTCTGGAAACACCATATATTTT
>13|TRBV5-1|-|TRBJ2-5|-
CASSLNGFETQYF
TGCGCCAGCAGCTTGAATGGCTTTGAGACCCAGTACTTC
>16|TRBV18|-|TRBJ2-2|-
CASSPRRDSYTGELFF
TGTGCCAGCTCACCTCGCCGGGACTCTTACACCGGGGAGCTGTTTTTT
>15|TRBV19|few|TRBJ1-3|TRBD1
CASSTGTGSGNTIYF
TGTGCCAGTAGTACCGGGACAGGATCTGGAAACACCATATATTTT
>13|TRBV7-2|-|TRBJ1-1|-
CASSLVRRTEAFF
TGTGCCAGCAGCTTAGTTAGAAGGACTGAAGCTTTCTTT
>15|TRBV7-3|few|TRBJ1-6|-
CASSPSRDCNSPLHF
TGTGCCAGCAGCCCCTCCCGGGACTGCAATTCACCCCTCCACTTT
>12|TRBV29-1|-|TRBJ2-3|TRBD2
CSVQRESDTQYF
TGCAGCGTCCAGCGGGAGTCTGATACGCAGTATTTT
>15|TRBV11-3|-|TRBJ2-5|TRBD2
CASSLGLAGDETQYF
TGTGCCAGCAGCTTGGGACTAGCGGGGGATGAGACCCAGTACTTC
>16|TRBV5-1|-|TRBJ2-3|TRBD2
CASSLWLAGGLDTQYF
TGCGCCAGCAGCTTGTGGCTAGCGGGGGGTCTTGATACGCAGTATTTT
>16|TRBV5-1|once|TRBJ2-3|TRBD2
CASSASGRAVTDTQYF
TGCGCCAGCAGCGCCAGCGGGAGGGCCGTCACAGATACGCAGTATTTT
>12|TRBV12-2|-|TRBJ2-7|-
CASRSKDRLKYF
TGTGCAAGTCGCTCCAAGGATCGACTCAAGTACTTC
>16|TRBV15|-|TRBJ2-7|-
CATSRELGDRLGEQYF
TGTGCCACCAGCAGAGAATTGGGGGACCGCTTAGGCGAGCAGTACTTC
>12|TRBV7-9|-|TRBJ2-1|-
CASSLGYNEQFF
TGTGCCAGCAGCTTAGGATACAATGAGCAGTTCTTC
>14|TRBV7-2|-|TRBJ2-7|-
CASSHDGTSYEQYF
TGTGCCAGCAGCCACGACGGGACTTCCTACGAGCAGTACTTC
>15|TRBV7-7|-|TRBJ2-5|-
CASSLDVSAEETQYF
TGTGCTAGCAGCTTAGACGTCTCCGCGGAAGAGACCCAGTACTTC
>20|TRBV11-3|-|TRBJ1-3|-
CASSHYGAPGVKPSGNTIYF
TGTGCCAGCAGCCATTATGGGGCGCCGGGGGTAAAACCCTCTGGAAACACCATATATTTT
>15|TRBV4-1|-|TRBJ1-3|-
CASSLFDSSGNTIYF
TGCGCCAGCAGCCTTTTCGACAGCTCTGGAAACACCATATATTTT